Following are 11 T cell receptor beta chains from one sample sequenced in a study of neoadjuvant nivolumab and ipilimumab in lung cancer. Sequenced by immunoSEQ multiplex PCR; TCRdb stores in-frame clones only, minus some. The profile shows roughly 4,000 clones, almost 90% of them singletons. The input for sequencing was adjacent normal lung tissue, taken after neoadjuvant nivolumab, alone or with ipilimumab, at or shortly before surgery. The receptors here all came from an adult with non-small cell lung cancer.

This chain joins TRBV29-1 and TRBJ1-1, with D tentatively TRBD1 (5 bases). Trimming took off 4 bases at V and 0 bases at J, with 6 bases between the two ends. The V gene's germline CDR1 is SQVTM and CDR2 ANQGSEA. CDR3 length equals 12 residues. The DNA of the CDR3 is TGCAGCGTTGGGGGGTTGAACACTGAAGCTTTCTTT. Encoded protein: CSVGGLNTEAFF.

This clone has only one observation. The V gene is TRBV29-1, the J gene TRBJ2-1; D unresolved. CDR1 is SQVTM and CDR2 is ANQGSEA in the germline V gene. CDR3 length: 13 amino acids. Trimming took 4 bases from V and 6 from J, leaving 13 bases between them. The DNA of the CDR3 is TGCAGCGTTGGGCTCGGGCCAACCAATGAGCAGTTCTTC. Translating it yields CSVGLGPTNEQFF.

The rearrangement joins TRBV5-1 to TRBJ2-5, with 8 bases matching TRBD1. The J segment lost 4 bases and the V segment lost 0 bases, leaving 8 bases of the junction unmatched. Germline-derived CDR1 and CDR2 are SGHRS and YFSETQ. This CDR3 is 16 amino acids long. CDR3: CASSLGVQGARETQYF. DNA for the CDR3: TGCGCCAGCAGCTTGGGGGTTCAGGGGGCGCGAGAGACCCAGTACTTC.

This clone appeared once. The chain combines TRBV28 with TRBJ1-2, with D tentatively TRBD1 (5 bases). The CDR3 runs 14 residues. With 2 bases removed from V and 3 bases from J, the gap between germline ends came to 10 bases. Germline CDR1 MDHEN, CDR2 SYDVKM. The DNA for the CDR3 is TGTGCCAGCAGTTTAAGCCCCAGGGACTATGGCTACACCTTC. It encodes CASSLSPRDYGYTF.

This rearrangement joins TRBV11-2 to TRBJ2-1; no clear D. Germline CDR1 is SGHAT and CDR2 is FQNNGV. Trimming pared 2 bases from V and 4 bases from J, leaving 12 bases between. This CDR3 region has 15 residues. The CDR3 protein is CASSLSSLVYNEQFF. CDR3 bases: TGTGCCAGCAGCTTATCGTCACTCGTGTACAATGAGCAGTTCTTC.

This clone was found once. V is TRBV7-8 and J is TRBJ1-2, with D hard to call. The CDR3 contains 12 residues. The V gene's germline CDR1 is SGHVS and CDR2 FQNEAQ. The V end was cut by 4 bases, the J end by 7 bases, with 10 bases between. The CDR3 here is CASSSSLGGYTF. CDR3 in DNA: TGTGCCAGCAGCTCGTCCTTGGGTGGCTACACCTTC.

The V and J genes are TRBV6-1 and TRBJ2-1, with 7 bases matching TRBD1. The germline gives CDR1 MNHNS, CDR2 SASEGT. This CDR3 region has 12 residues. Germline trimming cut 10 bases from V and 8 bases from J; bases unmatched to any gene: 8. The CDR3, as DNA: TGTGCCACTACACAGGGGTCAGATGAGCAGTTCTTC. This encodes CATTQGSDEQFF.

This clone was detected only once. V usage is TRBV11-2 and J usage is TRBJ1-1; D uncertain. Deletions cut 6 bases from V and 0 bases from J, with 23 bases between. The CDR3 is 18 amino acids. Per germline, CDR1 SGHAT and CDR2 FQNNGV. The CDR3 here is CASSAAKVGGLMNTEAFF. CDR3 sequence (DNA): TGTGCCAGCAGTGCCGCAAAGGTCGGTGGACTTATGAACACTGAAGCTTTCTTT.

V and J are TRBV10-3 and TRBJ2-1, with 7 positions matching TRBD1. Germline CDR1 is ENHRY and CDR2 is SYGVKD. The CDR3 covers 14 residues. Trimming removed 0 bases from V and 8 bases from J; junction bases left unmatched: 4. The DNA of the CDR3 is TGTGCCATCAGTGAGTCTCACCAGGGGGATGAGCAGTTCTTC. This gives the protein CAISESHQGDEQFF.

The chain combines TRBV5-4 with TRBJ2-3; D is unresolved. V was cut by 0 bases and J by 0 bases, with 8 bases left in between. The CDR3 has 15 residues. From germline, CDR1 is SGHNT and CDR2 YYREEE (reference sequence). This CDR3 is CASSLGQASTDTQYF. CDR3 nucleotide sequence: TGTGCCAGCAGCTTGGGTCAGGCGAGCACAGATACGCAGTATTTT.

This clone has just a few counts. The chain employs TRBV5-8 and TRBJ2-2, with 7 bases aligning to TRBD2. The CDR3 is 14 residues long. Looked up from germline, CDR1 is SGHTS and CDR2 is YDEGEE. V lost 3 bases to trimming and J lost 3 bases; unmatched junction nucleotides: 2. Written as DNA, the CDR3 is TGTGCCAGCAGCTGGACTAGGGACACCGGGGAGCTGTTTTTT. The encoded protein is CASSWTRDTGELFF.